This T cell receptor beta chain emerged from a study of shared clonotypes between healthy human individuals. The study, taken as a whole, reports: In having few donors, the study represented limited genetic and exposure-history diversity. Researchers found naive subsets generally carried larger estimated richness than memory subsets.

Original processing methods: Because ImmunoSEQ provided only junction sequences with no quality scores, the filtering differed. The table came from immunoSEQ multiplex PCR; TCRdb's copy has only in-frame clones and leaves some out. That table is the source of V, J and clone size, and D and trimming were worked out from the DNA. The table has approximately 1.9 million clones, just under 95% seen once. CD45RO negativity and positive selection for CCR7 defined naive CD8 cells, a population that excluded terminally differentiated effector memory CD45RA+ cells. Germline V gene data show CDR1 as SGDLS and CDR2 as YYNGEE. The V and J ends lost 0 bases and 0 bases respectively, with 15 bases between them. CDR3 length: 17 residues. As to this clone: What it binds is unknown.

The genes are TRBV9 and TRBJ1-1; no definite D call. This TCR was recovered from a man aged 18 to 30 in good health. Some clones in this sample may be carry-over from other donors' samples. The sequenced material came from naive CD8+ T cells from PBMCs. CDR3 in DNA: TGTGCCAGCAGCGTAGAGGGCAGGAGCCGCTTGAACACTGAAGCTTTCTTT. It is translated as CASSVEGRSRLNTEAFF. The entire variable domain, with the rest obtained from reference TRBV9 and TRBJ1-1, is as follows: DSGVTQTPKHLITATGQRVTLRCSPRSGDLSVYWYQQSLDQGLQFLIQYYNGEERAKGNILERFSAQQFPDLHSELNLSSLELGDSALYFCASSVEGRSRLNTEAFFGQGTRLTVV.